This T cell receptor (beta chain) was observed in a study of CD8 T cells in Susac syndrome. Findings and limits, study-wide: Only a relatively small number of individuals were included in the TCR sequencing and HLA analysis.

Reverse transcription of roughly 0.5 to 1 ug RNA was carried out with random hexamers. Amplification of TCR beta CDR3 used immunoSEQ multiplex PCR across 54 Vbeta and 13 Jbeta. TCRdb re-called the immunoSEQ multiplex PCR reads with MiXCR, one entry per CDR3 protein. The table includes a few hundred thousand distinct CDR3 sequences, around 95% detected once. Losses at the gene ends were 1 base for V and 8 bases for J; bases not matched to a gene: 13. Looked up from germline, CDR1 is LGHDT and CDR2 is YNNKEL (reference sequence). The CDR3 sequence is 17 residues long. In the case of this clonotype: Antigen: not known.

Negative isolation yielded CD4+ and CD8+ T cells, and FACS enriched TEMRA cells. The chain links TRBV3-1 to TRBJ2-2; 7 bases fit TRBD2. Input material: CD4+ T cells from PBMCs. The sequence was obtained from a human donor with multiple sclerosis. The CDR3 sequence: CASSQGSRLAALGELFF. The CDR3 DNA follows: TGTGCCAGCAGCCAAGGATCGCGGCTAGCGGCCTTGGGGGAGCTGTTTTTT.